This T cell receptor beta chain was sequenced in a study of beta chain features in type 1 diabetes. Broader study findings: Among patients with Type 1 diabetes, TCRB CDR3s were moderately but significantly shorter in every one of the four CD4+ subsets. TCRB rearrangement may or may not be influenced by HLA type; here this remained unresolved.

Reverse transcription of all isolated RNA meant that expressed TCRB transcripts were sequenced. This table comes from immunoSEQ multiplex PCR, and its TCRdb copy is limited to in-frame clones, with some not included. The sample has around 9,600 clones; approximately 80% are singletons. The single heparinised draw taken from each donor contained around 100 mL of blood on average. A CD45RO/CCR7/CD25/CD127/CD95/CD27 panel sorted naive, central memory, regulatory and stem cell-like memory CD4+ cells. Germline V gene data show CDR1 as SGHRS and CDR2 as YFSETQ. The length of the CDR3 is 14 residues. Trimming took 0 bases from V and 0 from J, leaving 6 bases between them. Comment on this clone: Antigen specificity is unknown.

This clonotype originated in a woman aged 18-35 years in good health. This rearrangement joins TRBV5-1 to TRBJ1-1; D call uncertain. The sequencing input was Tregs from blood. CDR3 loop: CASSLGALNTEAFF. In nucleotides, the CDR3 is TGCGCCAGCAGCTTGGGAGCCCTGAACACTGAAGCTTTCTTT. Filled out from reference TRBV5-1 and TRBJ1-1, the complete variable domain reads KAGVTQTPRYLIKTRGQQVTLSCSPISGHRSVSWYQQTPGQGLQFLFEYFSETQRNKGNFPGRFSGRQFSNSRSEMNVSTLELGDSALYLCASSLGALNTEAFFGQGTRLTVV.